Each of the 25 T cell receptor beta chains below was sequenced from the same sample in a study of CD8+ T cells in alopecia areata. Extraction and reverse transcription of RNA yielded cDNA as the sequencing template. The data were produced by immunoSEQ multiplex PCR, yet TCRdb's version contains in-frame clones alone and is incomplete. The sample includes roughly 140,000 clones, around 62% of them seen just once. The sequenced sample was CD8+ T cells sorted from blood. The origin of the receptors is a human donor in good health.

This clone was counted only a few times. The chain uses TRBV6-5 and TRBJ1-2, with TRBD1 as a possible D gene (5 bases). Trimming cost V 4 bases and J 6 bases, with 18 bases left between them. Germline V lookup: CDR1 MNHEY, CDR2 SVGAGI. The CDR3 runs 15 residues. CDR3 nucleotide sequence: TGTGCCAGCAGTTGGCAAGATGGGGCGGACGATGGCTACACCTTC. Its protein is CASSWQDGADDGYTF.

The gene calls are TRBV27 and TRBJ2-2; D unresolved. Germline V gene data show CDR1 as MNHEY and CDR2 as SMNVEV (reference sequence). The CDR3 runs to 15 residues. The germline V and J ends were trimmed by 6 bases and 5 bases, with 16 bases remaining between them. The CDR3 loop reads CASSPRWGSTGELFF. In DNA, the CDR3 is TGTGCCAGCAGCCCACGGTGGGGAAGTACCGGGGAGCTGTTTTTT.

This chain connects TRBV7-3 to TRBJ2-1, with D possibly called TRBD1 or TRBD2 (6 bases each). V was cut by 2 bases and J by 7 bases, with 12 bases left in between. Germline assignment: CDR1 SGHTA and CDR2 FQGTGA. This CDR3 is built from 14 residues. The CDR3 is CASSLSTGRNEQFF. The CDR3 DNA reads TGTGCCAGCAGCTTATCTACAGGGAGGAATGAGCAGTTCTTC.

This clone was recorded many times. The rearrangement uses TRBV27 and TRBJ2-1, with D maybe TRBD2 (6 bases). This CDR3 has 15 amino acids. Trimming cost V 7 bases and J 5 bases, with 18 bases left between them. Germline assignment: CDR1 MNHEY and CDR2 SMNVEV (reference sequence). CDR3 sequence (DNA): TGTGCCAGCACCCTGGGCGGGATGGGCCACAATGAGCAGTTCTTC. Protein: CASTLGGMGHNEQFF.

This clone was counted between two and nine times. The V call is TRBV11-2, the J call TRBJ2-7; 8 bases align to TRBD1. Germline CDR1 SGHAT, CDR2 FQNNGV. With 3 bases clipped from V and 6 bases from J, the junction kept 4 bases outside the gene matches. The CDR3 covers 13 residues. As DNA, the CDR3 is TGTGCCAGCAGCTTCGGACAGGGCGGCGAGCAGTACTTC. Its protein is CASSFGQGGEQYF.

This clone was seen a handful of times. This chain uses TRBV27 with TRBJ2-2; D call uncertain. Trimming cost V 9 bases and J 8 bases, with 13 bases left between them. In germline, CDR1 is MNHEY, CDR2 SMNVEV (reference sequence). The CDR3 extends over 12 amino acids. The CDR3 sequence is CASRQGLGELFF. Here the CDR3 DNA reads TGTGCCAGTCGACAAGGGTTGGGGGAGCTGTTTTTT.

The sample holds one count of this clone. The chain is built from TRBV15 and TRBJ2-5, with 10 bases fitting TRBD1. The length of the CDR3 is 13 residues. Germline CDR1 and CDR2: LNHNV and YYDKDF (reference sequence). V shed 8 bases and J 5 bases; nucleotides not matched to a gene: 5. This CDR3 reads CATDRGHGETQYF. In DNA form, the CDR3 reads TGTGCCACCGACAGGGGGCATGGGGAGACCCAGTACTTC.

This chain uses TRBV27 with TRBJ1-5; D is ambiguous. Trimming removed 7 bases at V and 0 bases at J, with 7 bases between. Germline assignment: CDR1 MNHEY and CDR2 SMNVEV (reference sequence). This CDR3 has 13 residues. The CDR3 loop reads CASKDGSNQPQHF. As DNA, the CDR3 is TGTGCCAGCAAGGACGGTAGCAATCAGCCCCAGCATTTT.

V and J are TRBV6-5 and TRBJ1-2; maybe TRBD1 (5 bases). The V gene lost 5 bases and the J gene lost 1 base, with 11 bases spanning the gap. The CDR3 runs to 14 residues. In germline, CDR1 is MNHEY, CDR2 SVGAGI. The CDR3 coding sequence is TGTGCCAGCAGTCATTGGGACGGTAACTATGGCTACACCTTC. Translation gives CASSHWDGNYGYTF.

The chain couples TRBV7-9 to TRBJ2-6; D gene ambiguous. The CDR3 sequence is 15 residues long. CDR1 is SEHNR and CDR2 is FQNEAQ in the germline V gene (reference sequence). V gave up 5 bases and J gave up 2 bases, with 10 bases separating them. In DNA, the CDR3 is TGTGCCAGCAGCCCCCCAGTCCCTGGGGCCAACGTCCTGACTTTC. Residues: CASSPPVPGANVLTF.

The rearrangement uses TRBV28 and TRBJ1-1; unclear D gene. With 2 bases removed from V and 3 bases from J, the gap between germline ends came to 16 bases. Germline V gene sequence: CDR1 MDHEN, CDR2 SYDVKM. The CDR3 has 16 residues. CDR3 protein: CASSLQVKVTDTEAFF. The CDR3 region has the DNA TGTGCCAGCAGTTTACAGGTTAAGGTGACGGACACTGAAGCTTTCTTT. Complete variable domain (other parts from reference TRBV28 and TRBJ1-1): DVKVTQSSRYLVKRTGEKVFLECVQDMDHENMFWYRQDPGLGLRLIYFSYDVKMKEKGDIPEGYSVSREKKERFSLILESASTNQTSMYLCASSLQVKVTDTEAFFGQGTRLTVV.

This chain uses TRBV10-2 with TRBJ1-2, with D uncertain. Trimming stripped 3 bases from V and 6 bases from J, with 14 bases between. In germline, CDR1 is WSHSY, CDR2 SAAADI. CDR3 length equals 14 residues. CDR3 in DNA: TGCGCCAGCAGTGACTCGGCATTTTCAAATGGCTACACCTTC. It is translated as CASSDSAFSNGYTF.

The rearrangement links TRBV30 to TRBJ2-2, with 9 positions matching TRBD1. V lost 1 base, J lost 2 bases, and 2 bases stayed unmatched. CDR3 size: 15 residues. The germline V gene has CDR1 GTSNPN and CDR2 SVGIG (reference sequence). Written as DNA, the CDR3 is TGTGCCTGGAGTGCTACAGGGGGCAACACCGGGGAGCTGTTTTTT. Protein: CAWSATGGNTGELFF.

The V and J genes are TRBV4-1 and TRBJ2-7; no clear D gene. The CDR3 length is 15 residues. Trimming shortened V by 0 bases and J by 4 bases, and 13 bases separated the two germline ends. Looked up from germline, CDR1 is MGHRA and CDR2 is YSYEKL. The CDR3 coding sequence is TGCGCCAGCAGCCAAGACATCTCCCATCGGTACGAGCAGTACTTC. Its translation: CASSQDISHRYEQYF.

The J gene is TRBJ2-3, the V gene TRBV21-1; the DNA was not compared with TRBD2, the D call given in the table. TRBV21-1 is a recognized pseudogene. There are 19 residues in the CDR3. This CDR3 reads CASSNYPLADDHGTDTQYF. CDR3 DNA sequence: TGTGCCAGCAGCAACTATCCACTAGCGGACGACCACGGGACAGATACGCAGTATTTT.

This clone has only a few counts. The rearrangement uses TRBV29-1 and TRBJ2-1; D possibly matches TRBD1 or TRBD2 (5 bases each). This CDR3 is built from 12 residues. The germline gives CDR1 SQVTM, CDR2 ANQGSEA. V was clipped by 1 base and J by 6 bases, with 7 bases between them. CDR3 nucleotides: TGCAGCGTTGAAGGGGGGATCAATGAGCAGTTCTTC. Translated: CSVEGGINEQFF.

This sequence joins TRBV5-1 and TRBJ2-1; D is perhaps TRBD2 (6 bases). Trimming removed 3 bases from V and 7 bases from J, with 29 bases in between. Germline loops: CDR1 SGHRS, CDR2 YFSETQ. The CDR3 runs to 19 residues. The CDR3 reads CASSSTPLASGRKFNEQFF. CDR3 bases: TGCGCCAGCAGCTCAACTCCGTTAGCAAGCGGGCGTAAGTTTAATGAGCAGTTCTTC.

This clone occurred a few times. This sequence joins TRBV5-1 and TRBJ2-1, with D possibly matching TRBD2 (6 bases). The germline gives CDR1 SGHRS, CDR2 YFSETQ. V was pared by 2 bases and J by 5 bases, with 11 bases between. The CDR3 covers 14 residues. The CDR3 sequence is CASSLRDFNNEQFF. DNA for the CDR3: TGCGCCAGCAGCTTACGGGACTTCAACAATGAGCAGTTCTTC.

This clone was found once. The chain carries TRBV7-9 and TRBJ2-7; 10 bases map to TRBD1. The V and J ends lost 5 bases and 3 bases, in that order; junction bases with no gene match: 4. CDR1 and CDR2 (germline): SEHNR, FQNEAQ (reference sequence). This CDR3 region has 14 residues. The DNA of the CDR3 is TGTGCCAGCAGCGGGACAGGGGATCGCTACGAGCAGTACTTC. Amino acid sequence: CASSGTGDRYEQYF.

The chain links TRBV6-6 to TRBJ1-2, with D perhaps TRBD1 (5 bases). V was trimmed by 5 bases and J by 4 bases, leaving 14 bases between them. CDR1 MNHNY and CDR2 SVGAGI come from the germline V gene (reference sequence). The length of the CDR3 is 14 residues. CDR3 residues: CASSPPGTGYGYTF. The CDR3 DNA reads TGTGCCAGCAGTCCGCCAGGGACGGGCTATGGCTACACCTTC.

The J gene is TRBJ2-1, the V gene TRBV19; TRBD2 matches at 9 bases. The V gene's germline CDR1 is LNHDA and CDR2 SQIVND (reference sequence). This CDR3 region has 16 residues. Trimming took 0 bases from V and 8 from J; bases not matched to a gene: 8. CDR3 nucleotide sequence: TGTGCCAGTAGTATAGAGCTAGCGGGGAGGGGTGATGAGCAGTTCTTC. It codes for CASSIELAGRGDEQFF.

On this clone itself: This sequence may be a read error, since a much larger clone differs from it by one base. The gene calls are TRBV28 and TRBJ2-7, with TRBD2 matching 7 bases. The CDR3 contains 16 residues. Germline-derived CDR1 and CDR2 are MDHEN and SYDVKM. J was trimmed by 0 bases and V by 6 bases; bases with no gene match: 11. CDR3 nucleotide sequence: TGTGCCAGCAGCTTAGGCGGGGGAGGGTTCTCCTACGAGCAGTACTTC. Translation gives CASSLGGGGFSYEQYF.

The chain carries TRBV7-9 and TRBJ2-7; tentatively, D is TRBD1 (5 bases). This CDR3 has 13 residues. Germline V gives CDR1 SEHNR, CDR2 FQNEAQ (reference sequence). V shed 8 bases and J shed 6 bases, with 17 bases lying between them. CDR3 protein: CASRPSGLAEQYF. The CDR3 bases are TGTGCCAGCCGGCCGTCAGGGCTTGCCGAGCAGTACTTC.

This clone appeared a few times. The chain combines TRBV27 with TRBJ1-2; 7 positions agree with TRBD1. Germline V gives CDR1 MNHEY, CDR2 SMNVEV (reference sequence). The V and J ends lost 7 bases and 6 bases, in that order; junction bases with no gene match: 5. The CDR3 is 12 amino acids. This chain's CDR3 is CASKGGRHGYTF. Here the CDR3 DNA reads TGTGCCAGCAAAGGGGGCAGGCATGGCTACACCTTC.

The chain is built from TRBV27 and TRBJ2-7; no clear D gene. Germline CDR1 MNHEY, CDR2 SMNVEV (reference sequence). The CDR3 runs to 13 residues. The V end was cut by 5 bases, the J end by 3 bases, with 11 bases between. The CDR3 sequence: CASSPGQIYEQYF. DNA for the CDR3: TGTGCCAGCAGTCCCGGCCAGATCTACGAGCAGTACTTC.